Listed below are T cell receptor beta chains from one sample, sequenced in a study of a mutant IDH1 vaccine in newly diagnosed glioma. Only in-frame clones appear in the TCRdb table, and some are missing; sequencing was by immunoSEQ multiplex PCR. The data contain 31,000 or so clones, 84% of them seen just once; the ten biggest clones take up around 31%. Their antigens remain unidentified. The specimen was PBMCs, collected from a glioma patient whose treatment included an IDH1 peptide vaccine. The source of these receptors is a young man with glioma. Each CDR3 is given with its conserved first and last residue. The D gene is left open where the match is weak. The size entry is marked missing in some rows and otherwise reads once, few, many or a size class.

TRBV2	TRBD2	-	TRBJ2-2	CATLGLAGNTGELFF	TGTGCCACCCTTGGACTAGCGGGGAACACCGGGGAGCTGTTTTTT
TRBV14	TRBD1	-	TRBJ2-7	CASSRDSSYEQYF	TGTGCCAGCAGCCGGGACAGCTCCTACGAGCAGTACTTC
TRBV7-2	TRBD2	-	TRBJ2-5	CASSLARLAGGQETQYF	TGTGCCAGCAGCTTAGCCCGACTAGCGGGGGGGCAAGAGACCCAGTACTTC
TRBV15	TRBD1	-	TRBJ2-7	CATSRDRPTGAEQYF	TGTGCCACCAGCAGAGATAGACCGACAGGGGCCGAGCAGTACTTC
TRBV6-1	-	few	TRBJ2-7	CASSEGAGKYF	TGTGCCAGCAGTGAAGGGGCAGGCAAGTACTTC
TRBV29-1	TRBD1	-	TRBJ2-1	CSVEGPGQAVVEQFF	TGCAGCGTTGAAGGGCCGGGACAGGCGGTAGTTGAGCAGTTCTTC
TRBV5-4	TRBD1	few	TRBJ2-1	CASSLDTGAGNEQFF	TGTGCCAGCAGCTTGGATACAGGGGCAGGCAATGAGCAGTTCTTC
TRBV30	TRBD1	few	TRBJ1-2	CAWSVFRGMSGYTF	TGTGCCTGGAGTGTATTCAGGGGGATGAGTGGCTACACCTTC
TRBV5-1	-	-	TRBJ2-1	CASSKGPEGGEQFF	TGCGCCAGCAGCAAGGGACCGGAGGGAGGTGAGCAGTTCTTC
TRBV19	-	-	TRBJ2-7	CASSPDRATYEQYF	TGTGCCAGTAGTCCCGACAGAGCGACCTACGAGCAGTACTTC
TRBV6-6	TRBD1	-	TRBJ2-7	CASSFLDRGGEQYF	TGTGCCAGCAGCTTCCTGGACAGGGGTGGCGAGCAGTACTTC
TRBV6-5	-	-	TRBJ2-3	CASSYRIRGDTQYF	TGTGCCAGCAGTTACAGGATTAGAGGAGATACGCAGTATTTT
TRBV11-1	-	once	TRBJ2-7	CASSLDRIYEQYF	TGTGCCAGCAGCTTAGACAGGATCTACGAGCAGTACTTC
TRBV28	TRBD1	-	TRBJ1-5	CASSLGGYGTGVGQQPQHF	TGTGCCAGCAGTTTAGGGGGTTACGGGACAGGAGTTGGTCAGCAGCCCCAGCATTTT
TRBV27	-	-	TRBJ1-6	CASSSDLNSPLHF	TGTGCCAGCAGTTCAGACTTAAATTCACCCCTCCACTTT
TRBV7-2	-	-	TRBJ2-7	CASSLDFSDYEQYF	TGTGCCAGCAGCTTAGATTTCAGTGACTACGAGCAGTACTTC
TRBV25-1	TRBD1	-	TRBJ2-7	CASSSRGQGEQYF	TGTGCCAGCAGTTCCCGGGGACAGGGCGAGCAGTACTTC
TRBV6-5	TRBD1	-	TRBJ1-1	CASSYSPQGADTEAFF	TGTGCCAGCAGTTACTCACCACAGGGGGCGGACACTGAAGCTTTCTTT
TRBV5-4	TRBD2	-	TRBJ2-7	CASSLDAGTRSYEQYF	TGTGCCAGCAGCCTAGATGCCGGGACTAGGTCCTACGAGCAGTACTTC
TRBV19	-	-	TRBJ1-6	CASSIRQGNSPLHF	TGTGCCAGTAGTATTAGGCAGGGGAATTCACCCCTCCACTTT
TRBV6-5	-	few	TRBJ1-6	CASSPQGNSPLHF	TGTGCCAGCAGTCCCCAGGGGAATTCACCCCTCCACTTT
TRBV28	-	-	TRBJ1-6	CASSLSGVNSPLHF	TGTGCCAGCAGTTTATCAGGGGTCAATTCACCCCTCCACTTT
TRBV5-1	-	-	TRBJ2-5	CASSLGSGGILQETQYF	TGCGCCAGCAGCTTAGGTTCAGGGGGGATCCTACAGGAGACCCAGTACTTC
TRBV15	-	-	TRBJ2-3	CATSREVVATQYF	TGTGCCACCAGCAGAGAAGTCGTAGCTACGCAGTATTTT
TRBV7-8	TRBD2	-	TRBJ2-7	CASRPLAGTEQYF	TGTGCCAGCAGGCCACTAGCGGGAACCGAGCAGTACTTC
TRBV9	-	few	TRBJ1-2	CASSVAHTGGDYGYTF	TGTGCCAGCAGCGTAGCCCATACGGGGGGCGACTATGGCTACACCTTC
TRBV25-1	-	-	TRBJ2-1	CASRDPHGPNEQFF	TGTGCCAGCAGGGACCCCCATGGTCCCAATGAGCAGTTCTTC
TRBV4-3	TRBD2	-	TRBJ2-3	CASSHKLADDTDTQYF	TGCGCCAGCAGCCACAAACTAGCGGATGACACAGATACGCAGTATTTT
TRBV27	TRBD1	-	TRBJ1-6	CASLGTGEQYNSPLHF	TGTGCCAGCCTCGGGACAGGGGAGCAGTATAATTCACCCCTCCACTTT
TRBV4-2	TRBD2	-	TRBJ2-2	CASSQVGTSGSTGELFF	TGTGCCAGCAGCCAAGTCGGAACTAGCGGCTCCACCGGGGAGCTGTTTTTT
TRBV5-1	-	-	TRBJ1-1	CASSFRDTEAFF	TGCGCCAGCAGCTTCAGGGACACTGAAGCTTTCTTT
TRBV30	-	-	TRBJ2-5	CAWSVRLQEEQYF	TGTGCCTGGAGTGTAAGGTTGCAGGAGGAGCAGTACTTC
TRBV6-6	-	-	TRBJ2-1	CASSENNEQFF	TGTGCCAGCAGTGAGAACAATGAGCAGTTCTTC
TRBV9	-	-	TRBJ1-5	CASSVIRGHWSNQPQHF	TGTGCCAGCAGCGTAATCCGGGGTCACTGGAGCAATCAGCCCCAGCATTTT
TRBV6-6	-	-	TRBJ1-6	CASRLGQSSYNSPLHF	TGTGCCAGCAGGCTAGGACAGAGCTCCTATAATTCACCCCTCCACTTT
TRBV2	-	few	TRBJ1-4	CASSGKINEKLFF	TGTGCCAGCAGTGGTAAAATTAATGAAAAACTGTTTTTT
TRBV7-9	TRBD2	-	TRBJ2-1	CASSHSGRAAYNEQFF	TGTGCCAGCAGCCATAGCGGGAGGGCCGCCTACAATGAGCAGTTCTTC
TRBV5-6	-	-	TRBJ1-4	CASSLDASNEKLFF	TGTGCCAGCAGCTTGGACGCAAGTAATGAAAAACTGTTTTTT
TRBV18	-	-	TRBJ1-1	CASSPPLRGWDTEAFF	TGTGCCAGCTCACCACCGTTGCGGGGCTGGGACACTGAAGCTTTCTTT
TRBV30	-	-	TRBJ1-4	CAWSVYEKLFF	TGTGCCTGGAGTGTCTATGAAAAACTGTTTTTT
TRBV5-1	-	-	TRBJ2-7	CASSPLGGHYEQYF	TGCGCCAGCAGCCCCCTAGGCGGACACTACGAGCAGTACTTC
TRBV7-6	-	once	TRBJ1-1	CASSLASHTEAFF	TGTGCCAGCAGCTTAGCCAGCCACACTGAAGCTTTCTTT
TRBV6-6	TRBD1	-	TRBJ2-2	CASSPEAGGTGELFF	TGTGCCAGCAGTCCCGAGGCAGGGGGCACCGGGGAGCTGTTTTTT
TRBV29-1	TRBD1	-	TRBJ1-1	CSVESRGDSEAFF	TGCAGCGTTGAGTCCAGGGGGGACTCTGAAGCTTTCTTT
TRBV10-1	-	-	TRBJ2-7	CASSESSSSYEQYF	TGCGCCAGCAGTGAGTCGAGTAGCTCCTACGAGCAGTACTTC
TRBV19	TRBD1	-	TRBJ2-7	CASSAGTGNYEQYF	TGTGCCAGTAGTGCTGGGACAGGTAACTACGAGCAGTACTTC
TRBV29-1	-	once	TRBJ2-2	CSVGQTGNTGELFF	TGCAGCGTTGGACAGACAGGGAACACCGGGGAGCTGTTTTTT
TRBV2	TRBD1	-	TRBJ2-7	CASKDRLSSYEQYF	TGTGCCAGCAAGGACAGGTTGAGCTCCTACGAGCAGTACTTC
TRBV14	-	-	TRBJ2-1	CASSYSEFAQFF	TGTGCCAGCAGCTACTCAGAGTTTGCACAGTTCTTC
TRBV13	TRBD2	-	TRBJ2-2	CASSLGLAGPTGELFF	TGTGCCAGCAGCTTGGGACTAGCGGGTCCCACCGGGGAGCTGTTTTTT
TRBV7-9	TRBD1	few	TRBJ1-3	CASTTSTGIGNTIYF	TGTGCCAGCACCACCTCGACAGGGATTGGAAACACCATATATTTT
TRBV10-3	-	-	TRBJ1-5	CASTGDVNQPQHF	TGTGCCTCGACAGGTGACGTCAATCAGCCCCAGCATTTT
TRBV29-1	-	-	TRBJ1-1	CSVEVRWYEAFF	TGCAGCGTTGAAGTTAGGTGGTATGAAGCTTTCTTT
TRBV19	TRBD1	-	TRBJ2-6	CASSPWDRAFSGANVLTF	TGTGCCAGTAGTCCCTGGGACAGGGCTTTCTCTGGGGCCAACGTCCTGACTTTC
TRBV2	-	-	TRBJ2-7	CASMGRGSSYEQYF	TGTGCCAGCATGGGACGGGGAAGCTCCTACGAGCAGTACTTC
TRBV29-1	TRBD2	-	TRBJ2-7	CSVVWLAGAPREQYF	TGCAGCGTTGTCTGGCTAGCGGGAGCCCCCAGGGAGCAGTACTTC
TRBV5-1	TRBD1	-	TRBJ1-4	CASSSQGRTNEKLFF	TGCGCCAGCAGCTCACAGGGGAGAACTAATGAAAAACTGTTTTTT
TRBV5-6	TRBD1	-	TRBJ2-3	CASSSTGQGADTQYF	TGTGCCAGCAGCTCCACCGGACAGGGGGCTGATACGCAGTATTTT
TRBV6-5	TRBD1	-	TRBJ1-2	CASSYGTGSGYTF	TGTGCCAGCAGTTACGGGACAGGGTCCGGCTACACCTTC